The clone carrying this T cell receptor (beta chain) appeared many times. This specimen belongs to a study of tumor-infiltrating lymphocytes in oesophageal squamous cell carcinoma. MiXCR, run by TCRdb on the PCR reads, gives a single entry per CDR3 protein. The repertoire holds 9,500 to 15,000 distinct CDR3 sequences, with 54% as singletons. V gave up 5 bases and J gave up 3 bases, with 12 bases separating them. Germline loops: CDR1 MRHNA, CDR2 SNTAGT. The CDR3 has 14 amino acids. The V and J genes are TRBV6-4 and TRBJ2-3; the D gene is possibly TRBD1 (6 bases). The sequenced sample was esophageal tumor tissue. The sequence came from a female donor with esophageal squamous cell carcinoma. The CDR3 DNA follows: TGTGCCAGCAGTCTGGGACAACCAACAGATACGCAGTATTTT. Translation: CASSLGQPTDTQYF.